These 9 T cell receptor beta chains share one sample of origin, sequenced in a study of long-term antiretroviral therapy in people with HIV. The assay used was immunoSEQ (version v3.0), run at survey level. TCRdb's copy holds only in-frame clones and misses some; the assay was immunoSEQ multiplex PCR. Here the sample spans 18,000 or so clones, around 80% being singletons. Specimen: unsorted PBMCs, collected at the start of antiretroviral therapy, before treatment. The receptors come from a woman aged 40 to 50 with HIV.

The chain uses TRBV6-6 and TRBJ1-2; TRBD1 matches at 8 bases. This CDR3 has 15 residues. Germline V gives CDR1 MNHNY, CDR2 SVGAGI (reference sequence). V lost 6 bases and J lost 4; bases outside the gene matches: 10. The CDR3 nucleotides are TGTGCCAGCAGCCGAGGGACAGGTGCTGGCTATGGCTACACCTTC. Translated, it gives CASSRGTGAGYGYTF.

The chain has TRBV28 and TRBJ1-4; D might be TRBD1 (5 bases). CDR1 and CDR2 (germline): MDHEN, SYDVKM. The V end lost 5 bases, the J end lost 1 base, and 14 bases lay between the germline ends. This CDR3 comprises 16 residues. CDR3 bases: TGTGCCAGCAGTACAATAGACGGGGGAACTAATGAAAAACTGTTTTTT. It yields the protein CASSTIDGGTNEKLFF.

V gene TRBV7-9 combines with J gene TRBJ1-1, with unresolved D. The CDR3 spans 14 residues. Germline V gene lookup returns CDR1 SEHNR and CDR2 FQNEAQ (reference sequence). Trimming cost V 1 base and J 1 base, with 7 bases left between them. CDR3 sequence: CASSLGPGNTEAFF. The CDR3 DNA is TGTGCCAGCAGCTTAGGACCCGGGAACACTGAAGCTTTCTTT. The full variable domain, in which reference TRBV7-9 and TRBJ1-1 provide the parts outside the CDR3, is DTGVSQNPRHKITKRGQNVTFRCDPISEHNRLYWYRQTLGQGPEFLTYFQNEAQLEKSRLLSDRFSAERPKGSFSTLEIQRTEQGDSAMYLCASSLGPGNTEAFFGQGTRLTVV.

This clone has a single count. This chain links TRBV11-2 with TRBJ2-7, with TRBD1 matching 9 bases. Unmatched junction bases numbered 11, after V lost 3 bases and J lost 5 bases. The CDR3 is made up of 16 amino acids. Germline V lookup: CDR1 SGHAT, CDR2 FQNNGV. The CDR3 DNA is TGTGCCAGCAGCTTCACGTCCGGGACAGGGAGCCACGAGCAGTACTTC. Protein product: CASSFTSGTGSHEQYF.

The rearrangement links TRBV27 to TRBJ1-1; 7 bases map to TRBD1. The V gene end was trimmed by 2 bases and the J gene end by 5 bases; junction bases not matched to a gene: 5. The CDR3 totals 14 residues. The germline CDR1 and CDR2 sequences are MNHEY and SMNVEV (reference sequence). The CDR3 region is CASSLQGEGTEAFF. The CDR3 DNA sequence: TGTGCCAGCAGTTTACAGGGGGAAGGGACTGAAGCTTTCTTT.

This sequence joins TRBV6-5 and TRBJ2-1, with TRBD2 matching 11 bases. The V gene end was trimmed by 2 bases and the J gene end by 4 bases; junction bases not matched to a gene: 4. Per germline, CDR1 MNHEY and CDR2 SVGAGI. The CDR3 runs to 16 residues. For the CDR3, the DNA is TGTGCCAGCAGTTACCACCTAGCGGGGGGATACAATGAGCAGTTCTTC. Its translation is CASSYHLAGGYNEQFF.

The chain is built from TRBV7-3 and TRBJ1-1; a weak D match, TRBD1 (5 bases). The CDR3 loop spans 15 amino acids. V was pared by 2 bases and J by 1 base, with 11 bases between. Germline loops: CDR1 SGHTA, CDR2 FQGTGA. Written as DNA, the CDR3 is TGTGCCAGCAGCTTACGGGGGGACCAGAACACTGAAGCTTTCTTT. Translation: CASSLRGDQNTEAFF.

This clone was seen once. The chain has TRBV6-5 and TRBJ1-1, with D unclear. The germline V gene has CDR1 MNHEY and CDR2 SVGAGI. CDR3 length: 14 residues. Trimming cost V 8 bases and J 4 bases, with 17 bases left between them. The CDR3 nucleotides are TGTGCCAGCTCCCCCAATAGGGCTGTCACTGAAGCTTTCTTT. It encodes CASSPNRAVTEAFF.

V gene TRBV7-3 combines with J gene TRBJ2-1; perhaps TRBD2 as D (7 bases). Trimming removed 5 bases at V and 10 bases at J, with 15 bases between. The CDR3 contains 13 residues. Per the germline V gene, CDR1 is SGHTA and CDR2 is FQGTGA. This CDR3 reads CASSGGADGEQFF. Here the CDR3 DNA reads TGTGCCAGCAGCGGGGGGGCTGATGGCGAGCAGTTCTTC.